The 11 T cell receptor beta chains presented below share a single source sample, sequenced in a study of blood T cell repertoires in COVID-19. The assay was immunoSEQ multiplex PCR, and TCRdb's table has in-frame clones only and misses some. The data show around 13,000 clones, 75% to 90% seen once. The source material was peripheral blood. The origin of the receptors is a man in his fifties with active COVID-19.

This chain links TRBV12-3 or TRBV12-4 with TRBJ2-1; tentatively, D is TRBD2 (5 bases). Trimming removed 4 bases from V and 3 bases from J, with 7 bases in between. The CDR3 runs 13 residues. DNA of the CDR3: TGTGCCAGCAGTTCCGGGATCTACAATGAGCAGTTCTTC. It yields the protein CASSSGIYNEQFF.

This chain joins TRBV4-3 and TRBJ2-1, with D possibly being TRBD2 (5 bases). The V end lost 0 bases, the J end lost 5 bases, and 17 bases lay between the germline ends. There are 17 residues in the CDR3. From germline, CDR1 is LGHNA and CDR2 YSLEER. The CDR3 protein is CASSQERLSAGNNEQFF. The CDR3 DNA reads TGCGCCAGCAGCCAAGAAAGATTATCGGCGGGTAACAATGAGCAGTTCTTC.

This clone was detected only a few times. The chain recombines TRBV7-2 with TRBJ2-7, with a possible D match to TRBD2 (6 bases). Germline CDR1 SGHTA, CDR2 FQGNSA. V lost 3 bases and J 3 bases, leaving 9 bases between the germline ends. The CDR3 has 13 amino acids. The CDR3 sequence: CASSLDGGYEQYF. The CDR3 bases are TGTGCCAGCAGCTTGGACGGGGGCTACGAGCAGTACTTC.

The chain recombines TRBV24-1 with TRBJ2-7, with 9 bases fitting TRBD1. The CDR3 has 12 amino acids. V dropped 9 bases and J dropped 7; count of bases not matched to a gene: 6. CDR1 and CDR2 from the germline V gene are KGHDR and SFDVKD. This CDR3 is CATGTGSREQYF. As DNA, the CDR3 is TGTGCCACCGGGACAGGGTCGCGGGAGCAGTACTTC.

This rearrangement joins TRBV5-5 to TRBJ1-2, with a weak D call TRBD1 (6 bases). The CDR3 is made up of 13 amino acids. The germline CDR1 and CDR2 sequences are SGHKS and YYEKEE (reference sequence). Trimming shortened V by 4 bases and J by 2 bases, and 9 bases separated the two germline ends. The DNA of the CDR3 is TGTGCCAGCAGCCCAGACAGGAACTATGGCTACACCTTC. Its protein is CASSPDRNYGYTF.

As regards this clone: A junction end diverges from the germline sequence, so it may reflect a read error. J is TRBJ2-2 and V is TRBV5-1; possible D gene TRBD1, 6 bases. Germline loops: CDR1 SGHRS, CDR2 YFSETQ. The CDR3 contains 17 residues. CDR3 nucleotide sequence: TGCGCCAGCAGCTTGGTAGGTACGACAGGACTCCACCGGGGAGCTGTTTTT. It yields the protein CASSLVGTTGLHRGAVF.

The chain employs TRBV5-1 and TRBJ2-5; D remains unclear. Trimming took 7 bases from V and 2 from J, leaving 9 bases between them. Germline loops: CDR1 SGHRS, CDR2 YFSETQ. This CDR3 region has 12 residues. CDR3 nucleotide sequence: TGCGCCAGCGCCGCACTTCAAGAGACCCAGTACTTC. Translation: CASAALQETQYF.

The CDR3 nucleotides are TGTGCCATCAGTGATGGACAAACGAACACCGGGGAGCTGTTTTTT. Its protein is CAISDGQTNTGELFF. The rearrangement links TRBV10-3 to TRBJ2-2; possibly TRBD1 for D (5 bases). CDR1 and CDR2 from the germline V gene are ENHRY and SYGVKD. This CDR3 is 15 amino acids long. Trimming shortened V by 3 bases and J by 0 bases, and 8 bases separated the two germline ends.

The chain has TRBV29-1 and TRBJ1-1, with a possible D match to TRBD1 (5 bases). Germline lookup yields CDR1 SQVTM and CDR2 ANQGSEA. This CDR3 has 14 amino acids. V was trimmed by 3 bases and J by 4 bases, leaving 15 bases between them. The CDR3 nucleotides are TGCAGCGTTGACTTGTGGGGCTTGTCCACTGAAGCTTTCTTT. Its translation is CSVDLWGLSTEAFF.

The chain combines TRBV7-9 with TRBJ2-3; D might be TRBD2 (6 bases). The CDR3 runs to 16 residues. Germline CDR1 SEHNR, CDR2 FQNEAQ (reference sequence). V dropped 5 bases and J dropped 4 bases, with 19 bases sitting between them. The CDR3 loop is CASSPGGTGISDTQYF. The CDR3 coding sequence is TGTGCCAGCAGCCCCGGCGGGACGGGGATCTCAGATACGCAGTATTTT.

V and J are TRBV5-1 and TRBJ1-1; 11 bases fit TRBD1. V shed 4 bases and J 5 bases; nucleotides not matched to a gene: 4. This CDR3 has 14 amino acids. Germline values: CDR1 SGHRS, CDR2 YFSETQ. This chain's CDR3 is CASSRDRGWTEAFF. The CDR3 bases are TGCGCCAGCAGCCGGGACAGGGGGTGGACTGAAGCTTTCTTT. The variable domain in full, completed from reference TRBV5-1 and TRBJ1-1, reads KAGVTQTPRYLIKTRGQQVTLSCSPISGHRSVSWYQQTPGQGLQFLFEYFSETQRNKGNFPGRFSGRQFSNSRSEMNVSTLELGDSALYLCASSRDRGWTEAFFGQGTRLTVV.